This passage covers 14 T cell receptor beta chains from one sample sequenced in a study of T cell changes during pregnancy in multiple sclerosis. Using immunoSEQ multiplex PCR, the repertoire was profiled, and TCRdb retains in-frame clones only, with some absent. The sample consists of 81,000 or so clones, about 91% of them appearing once. Sequenced here: PBMCs, sampled in the first trimester of pregnancy. These receptors came from a female donor in good health, serving as a control in a pregnancy study. Some clones in this sample may be carry-over from other donors' samples.

This clone has only one observation. The chain employs TRBV7-8 and TRBJ1-6; D uncertain. This CDR3 has 16 amino acids. Germline V gene data show CDR1 as SGHVS and CDR2 as FQNEAQ. Trimming shortened V by 5 bases and J by 0 bases, and 11 bases separated the two germline ends. The CDR3 loop is CASSHRDTSYNSPLHF. The CDR3 coding sequence is TGTGCCAGCAGCCACAGAGACACCTCCTATAATTCACCCCTCCACTTT.

V is TRBV5-1 and J is TRBJ2-3, with 13 nucleotides matching TRBD2. J gave up 0 bases and V 4 bases, and 11 bases lay outside the gene matches. Germline values: CDR1 SGHRS, CDR2 YFSETQ. The length of the CDR3 is 19 residues. CDR3 protein: CASSPGLAGAPSSTDTQYF. The DNA for the CDR3 is TGCGCCAGCAGCCCCGGACTAGCGGGGGCCCCTTCTAGCACAGATACGCAGTATTTT.

CDR3 protein: CASARGYSNQPQHF. DNA for the CDR3: TGTGCCAGTGCCAGGGGATATAGCAATCAGCCCCAGCATTTT. The chain recombines TRBV19 with TRBJ1-5, with D possibly being TRBD1 (6 bases). With 8 bases removed from V and 0 bases from J, the gap between germline ends came to 11 bases. Germline-derived CDR1 and CDR2 are LNHDA and SQIVND (reference sequence). The CDR3 sequence is 14 residues long. The full variable domain, with the rest looked up from reference TRBV19 and TRBJ1-5, is DGGITQSPKYLFRKEGQNVTLSCEQNLNHDAMYWYRQDPGQGLRLIYYSQIVNDFQKGDIAEGYSVSREKKESFPLTVTSAQKNPTAFYLCASARGYSNQPQHFGDGTRLSIL.

J is TRBJ2-7 and V is TRBV6-5; D is undetermined. This CDR3 region has 12 residues. Germline V lookup: CDR1 MNHEY, CDR2 SVGAGI. Trimming removed 2 bases at V and 3 bases at J, with 5 bases between. DNA of the CDR3: TGTGCCAGCAGTTACCGCGGCTACGAGCAGTACTTC. This translates into CASSYRGYEQYF.

DNA of the CDR3: TGTGCCAGCAGTCAAACCCTAAGCAATCAGCCCCAGCATTTT. Translation gives CASSQTLSNQPQHF. This sequence joins TRBV28 and TRBJ1-5; D unresolved. Germline V CDR1 and CDR2: MDHEN, SYDVKM. The CDR3 contains 14 residues. Trimming pared 5 bases from V and 1 base from J, leaving 9 bases between.

The chain employs TRBV9 and TRBJ2-1; the D is unclear. This CDR3 has 14 residues. V was trimmed by 4 bases and J by 7 bases, leaving 15 bases between them. Germline V gives CDR1 SGDLS, CDR2 YYNGEE. CDR3 nucleotide sequence: TGTGCCAGCAGCCCGCCGCCCCTGAGTAATGAGCAGTTCTTC. This encodes CASSPPPLSNEQFF.

V gene TRBV27 combines with J gene TRBJ2-7, with 7 bases identical to TRBD2. Germline CDR1 MNHEY, CDR2 SMNVEV (reference sequence). This CDR3 contains 15 residues. Trimming cost V 7 bases and J 2 bases; bases outside gene matches: 11. As DNA, the CDR3 is TGTGCCAGCACTCGATCCAGCGGGGCGACCTACGAGCAGTACTTC. It translates to CASTRSSGATYEQYF.

The gene calls are TRBV11-2 and TRBJ1-2; D gene uncertain. V was clipped by 5 bases and J by 0 bases, with 19 bases between them. The germline CDR1 and CDR2 sequences are SGHAT and FQNNGV. CDR3 length: 17 residues. As DNA, the CDR3 is TGTGCCAGCAGCCCCTCAGCGGCCGAAGGAGCTAACTATGGCTACACCTTC. It yields the protein CASSPSAAEGANYGYTF.

This clone was recorded a few times. The rearrangement uses TRBV19 and TRBJ1-1; the D gene is possibly TRBD1 (6 bases). Germline loops: CDR1 LNHDA, CDR2 SQIVND (reference sequence). Trimming cost V 5 bases and J 6 bases, with 16 bases left between them. This CDR3 region has 14 residues. The CDR3 nucleotides read TGTGCCAGTAGTCCCCGCCGACAGGTGCCTGAAGCTTTCTTT. Its translation: CASSPRRQVPEAFF.

The V gene is TRBV29-1, the J gene TRBJ2-1; D is possibly TRBD1 (5 bases). Germline assignment: CDR1 SQVTM and CDR2 ANQGSEA. The CDR3 sequence is 13 residues long. V shed 5 bases and J shed 8 bases, with 16 bases lying between them. The CDR3 region has the DNA TGCAGCGTTAACCAGGGCATGGGGTATGAGCAGTTCTTC. It yields the protein CSVNQGMGYEQFF.

The gene calls are TRBV5-1 and TRBJ2-7; 7 positions match TRBD1. The junction had 2 bases not matched to a gene; V was cut back by 1 base and J by 1 base. The CDR3 is made up of 14 amino acids. Per the germline V gene, CDR1 is SGHRS and CDR2 is YFSETQ. The CDR3 loop reads CASSLYRGSYEQYF. DNA for the CDR3: TGCGCCAGCAGCTTGTACAGGGGTTCCTACGAGCAGTACTTC.

The CDR3 DNA follows: TGTGCCAGCAGGGGGGGGTCCGAAGAGACCCAGTACTTC. This gives the protein CASRGGSEETQYF. The gene calls are TRBV27 and TRBJ2-5; 7 bases match TRBD2. The trim removed 6 bases at V and 3 bases at J, leaving 4 bases unmatched. Germline V lookup: CDR1 MNHEY, CDR2 SMNVEV (reference sequence). This CDR3 has 13 residues.

The chain recombines TRBV6-6 with TRBJ1-5; no clear D. Germline V CDR1 and CDR2: MNHNY, SVGAGI (reference sequence). The CDR3 runs 16 residues. Trimming stripped 0 bases from V and 5 bases from J, with 14 bases between. This CDR3 is CASSYSGRMVDQPQHF. The CDR3 nucleotides read TGTGCCAGCAGTTACTCAGGGAGAATGGTTGATCAGCCCCAGCATTTT.

The chain recombines TRBV27 with TRBJ2-1, with D possibly TRBD1 on 5 matching bases. The length of the CDR3 is 12 residues. Germline V gene data show CDR1 as MNHEY and CDR2 as SMNVEV (reference sequence). Trimming removed 6 bases from V and 7 bases from J, with 10 bases in between. The CDR3 region has the DNA TGTGCCAGCAGGTTTGCAGGGAATGAGCAGTTCTTC. This sequence encodes CASRFAGNEQFF.